A selection of T cell receptor beta chains follows, all from one sample in a study of blood T cell repertoires in COVID-19. TCRdb keeps only in-frame clones here, not all; method: immunoSEQ multiplex PCR. The table records roughly 320,000 clones, around 84% of them present only once. The sequenced sample consisted of peripheral blood. The receptors derive from a man aged 65 to 85 with acute or convalescent COVID-19. Each CDR3 is given with its conserved first and last residue. A D gene is named only where the DNA matches it firmly. Only some rows state a clone size, as once, few, many or a class for expanded clones.

clone size	D gene	V gene	J gene	CDR3 DNA	CDR3 protein
.	.	TRBV5-1	TRBJ2-2	TGCGCCAGCAGCTCCTCGGTCCCTCCCGTGGACACCGGGGAGCTGTTTTTT	CASSSSVPPVDTGELFF
.	TRBD1	TRBV7-2	TRBJ2-2	TGTGCCAGCAGCTTAGCCTCGGGACAGGGGGTCGGGGAGCTGTTTTTT	CASSLASGQGVGELFF
few	.	TRBV29-1	TRBJ1-1	TGCAGCGCATCGGGCGGGGCCGGGATGTACAACACTGAAGCTTTCTTT	CSASGGAGMYNTEAFF
few	TRBD1	TRBV15	TRBJ1-1	TGTGCCACCAGATTAGACAGGGTAAGGACTGAAGCTTTCTTT	CATRLDRVRTEAFF
.	TRBD1	TRBV7-2	TRBJ1-1	TGTGCCAGCAGCTCGGCAGGGGGTGGGACTGAAGCTTTCTTT	CASSSAGGGTEAFF
.	TRBD2	TRBV7-2	TRBJ2-2	TGTGCCAGCAGCTTAGTTGCGGGGGGTTCCGGGGAGCTGTTTTTT	CASSLVAGGSGELFF
.	TRBD2	TRBV7-2	TRBJ2-5	TGTGCCAGCAGCTTAAAGGCGGGGGATAGTGGGGCCCAGTACTTC	CASSLKAGDSGAQYF
.	TRBD2	TRBV3-1/TRBV3-2	TRBJ2-3	TGTGCCAGCAGCCAAGGCCTACCGGGACTAGCGGGAGAGACCGATACGCAGTATTTT	CASSQGLPGLAGETDTQYF
.	.	TRBV11-3	TRBJ1-6	TGTGCCAGCAGTGTCAGGGATCCACCCCTCCACTTT	CASSVRDPPLHF
once	.	TRBV30	TRBJ1-2	TGTGCCTGGAGTGTACTTGTAGGGGGTGGGGATGGCTACACCTTC	CAWSVLVGGGDGYTF
.	.	TRBV24-1	TRBJ2-2	TGTGCCACCAGTGATTTTCTGAACACCGGGGAGCTGTTTTTT	CATSDFLNTGELFF
.	TRBD2	TRBV9	TRBJ2-1	TGTGCCAGCAGCCGGGAGGGCCGAAATGAGCAGTTCTTC	CASSREGRNEQFF
.	.	TRBV4-1	TRBJ1-5	TGCGCCAGCAGCCAAGATCTTTGGAGGGGTTTGTGCAATCAGCCCCAGCATTTT	CASSQDLWRGLCNQPQHF
.	TRBD1	TRBV13	TRBJ1-6	TGTGCCAGCAGCGTGACAGGGATTAATTCACCCCTCCACTTT	CASSVTGINSPLHF
.	.	TRBV7-9	TRBJ2-7	TGTGCCAGCAGCTTACAGTACTACGAGCAGTACTTC	CASSLQYYEQYF
.	TRBD2	TRBV5-5	TRBJ2-7	TGTGCCAGCAGCCGGGCCAGCGCGGGGGGAACCTACGAGCAGTACTTC	CASSRASAGGTYEQYF
.	TRBD2	TRBV28	TRBJ2-7	TGTGCCAGCACCTCGGGACTAGCGGGATCTACGCCCTACGAGCAGTACTTC	CASTSGLAGSTPYEQYF